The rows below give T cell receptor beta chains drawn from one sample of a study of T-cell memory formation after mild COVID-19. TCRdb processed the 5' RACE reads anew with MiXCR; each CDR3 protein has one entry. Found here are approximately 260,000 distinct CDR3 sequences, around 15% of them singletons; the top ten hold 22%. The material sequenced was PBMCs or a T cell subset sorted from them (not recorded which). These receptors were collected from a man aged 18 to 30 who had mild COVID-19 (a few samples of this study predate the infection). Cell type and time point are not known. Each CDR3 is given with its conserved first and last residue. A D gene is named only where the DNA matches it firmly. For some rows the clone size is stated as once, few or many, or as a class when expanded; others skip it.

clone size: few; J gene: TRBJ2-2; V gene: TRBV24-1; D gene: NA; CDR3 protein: CATENRENTGELFF; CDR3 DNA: TGTGCCACCGAAAACAGGGAGAACACCGGGGAGCTGTTTTTT
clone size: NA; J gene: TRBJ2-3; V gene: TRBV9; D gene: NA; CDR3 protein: CASSVVESDTQYF; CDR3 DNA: TGTGCCAGCAGCGTAGTAGAGTCAGATACGCAGTATTTT
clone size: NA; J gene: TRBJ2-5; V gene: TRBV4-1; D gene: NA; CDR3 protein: CASSQAGETQYF; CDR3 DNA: TGCGCCAGCAGCCAGGCCGGAGAGACCCAGTACTTC
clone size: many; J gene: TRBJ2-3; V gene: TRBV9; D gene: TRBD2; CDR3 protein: CASSVGLAGGTDTQYF; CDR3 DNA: TGTGCCAGCAGCGTCGGACTAGCGGGGGGCACAGATACGCAGTATTTT
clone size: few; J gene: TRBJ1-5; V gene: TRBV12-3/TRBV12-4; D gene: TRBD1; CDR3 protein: CASSWDSYNQPQHF; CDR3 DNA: TGTGCCAGCAGTTGGGACAGCTACAATCAGCCCCAGCATTTT
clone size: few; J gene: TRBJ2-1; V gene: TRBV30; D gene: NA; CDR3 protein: CAWTFRDEQFF; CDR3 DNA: TGTGCCTGGACCTTCAGGGATGAGCAGTTCTTC
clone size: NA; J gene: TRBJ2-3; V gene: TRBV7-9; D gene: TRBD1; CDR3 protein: CASSTGQVADTQYF; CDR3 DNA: TGTGCCAGCAGCACAGGACAGGTGGCAGATACGCAGTATTTT
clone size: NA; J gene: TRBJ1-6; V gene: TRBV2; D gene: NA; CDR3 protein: CASSESGQYNSPLHF; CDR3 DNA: TGTGCCAGCAGTGAATCTGGCCAGTATAATTCACCCCTCCACTTT
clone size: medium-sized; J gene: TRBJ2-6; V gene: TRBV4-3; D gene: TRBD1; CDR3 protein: CASSQAGGSGANVLTF; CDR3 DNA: TGCGCCAGCAGCCAAGCAGGGGGCTCTGGGGCCAACGTCCTGACTTTC
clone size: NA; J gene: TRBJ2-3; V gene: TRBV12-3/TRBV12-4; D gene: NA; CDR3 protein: CASSYPARRGTDTQYF; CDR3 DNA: TGTGCCAGCAGCTACCCCGCGCGGAGGGGCACAGATACGCAGTATTTT
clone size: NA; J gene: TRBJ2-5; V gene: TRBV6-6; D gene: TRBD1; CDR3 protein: CASRRQGRGKETQYF; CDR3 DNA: TGTGCCAGCAGACGACAGGGCAGGGGCAAAGAGACCCAGTACTTC
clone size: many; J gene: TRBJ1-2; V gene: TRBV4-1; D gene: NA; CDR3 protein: CASSQDPGGNYGYTF; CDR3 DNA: TGCGCCAGCAGCCAAGATCCAGGTGGCAACTATGGCTACACCTTC
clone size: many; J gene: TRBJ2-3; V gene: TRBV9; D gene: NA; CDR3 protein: CASRSPPGSTDTQYF; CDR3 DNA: TGTGCCAGCAGATCACCCCCTGGTAGCACAGATACGCAGTATTTT
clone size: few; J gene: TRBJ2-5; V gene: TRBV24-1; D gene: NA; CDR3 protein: CATSDSRGSGETQYF; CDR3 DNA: TGTGCCACCAGTGATTCCAGGGGCTCGGGAGAGACCCAGTACTTC
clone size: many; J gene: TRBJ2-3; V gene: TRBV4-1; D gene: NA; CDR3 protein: CASSQDPPADTQYF; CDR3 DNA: TGCGCCAGCAGCCAAGATCCCCCCGCAGATACGCAGTATTTT
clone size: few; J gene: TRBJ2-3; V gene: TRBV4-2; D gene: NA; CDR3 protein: CASSQDSRSDTQYF; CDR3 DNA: TGTGCCAGCAGCCAAGATTCGCGGTCAGATACGCAGTATTTT
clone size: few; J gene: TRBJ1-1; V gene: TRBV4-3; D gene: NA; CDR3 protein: CASSQEFDVNTEAFF; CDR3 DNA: TGCGCCAGCAGCCAAGAATTTGACGTGAACACTGAAGCTTTCTTT
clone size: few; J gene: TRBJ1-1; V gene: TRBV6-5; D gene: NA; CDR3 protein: CASRARTDAEAFF; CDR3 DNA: TGTGCCAGCAGAGCCCGGACAGACGCTGAAGCTTTCTTT
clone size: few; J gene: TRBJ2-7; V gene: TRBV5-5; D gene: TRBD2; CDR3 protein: CASTLRGGGSYEQYF; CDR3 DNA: TGTGCCAGCACCCTTCGTGGCGGGGGCTCCTACGAGCAGTACTTC
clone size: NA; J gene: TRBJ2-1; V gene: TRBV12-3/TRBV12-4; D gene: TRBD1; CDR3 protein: CASSLRQGAVGEQFF; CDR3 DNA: TGTGCCAGCAGTTTGCGACAGGGGGCGGTCGGTGAGCAGTTCTTC
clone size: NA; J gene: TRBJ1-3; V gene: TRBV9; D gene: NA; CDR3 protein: CASSDEFSGNTIYF; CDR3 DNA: TGTGCCAGCAGCGATGAGTTCTCTGGAAACACCATATATTTT
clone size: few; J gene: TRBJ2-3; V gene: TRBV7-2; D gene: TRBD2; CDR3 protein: CASSLYTSGGITDTQYF; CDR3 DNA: TGTGCCAGCAGCTTATACACTAGCGGGGGGATCACAGATACGCAGTATTTT
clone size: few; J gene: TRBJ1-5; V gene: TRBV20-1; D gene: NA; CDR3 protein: CSANPLSDNQPQHF; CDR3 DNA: TGCAGTGCTAACCCCTTGTCTGACAATCAGCCCCAGCATTTT
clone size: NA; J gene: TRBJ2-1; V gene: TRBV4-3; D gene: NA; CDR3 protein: CASSPRVYSNEQFF; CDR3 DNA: TGCGCCAGCAGCCCTCGAGTTTACAGCAATGAGCAGTTCTTC
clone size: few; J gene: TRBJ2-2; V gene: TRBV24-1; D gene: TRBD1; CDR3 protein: CATSDTLRTGPITGELFF; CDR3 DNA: TGTGCCACCAGTGATACTCTGAGGACAGGGCCGATCACCGGGGAGCTGTTTTTT
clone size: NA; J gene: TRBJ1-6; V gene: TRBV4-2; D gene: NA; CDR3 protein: CASSQDRGSPLHF; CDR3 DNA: TGTGCCAGCAGCCAAGACAGGGGTTCACCCCTCCACTTT
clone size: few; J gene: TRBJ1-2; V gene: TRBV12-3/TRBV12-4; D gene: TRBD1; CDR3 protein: CASSHWRDRGGYTF; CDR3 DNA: TGTGCCAGCAGCCATTGGAGGGACAGGGGAGGCTACACCTTC
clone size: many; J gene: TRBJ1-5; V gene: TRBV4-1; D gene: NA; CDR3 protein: CASSPSPVNQPQHF; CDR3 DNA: TGCGCCAGCAGCCCAAGTCCGGTCAATCAGCCCCAGCATTTT
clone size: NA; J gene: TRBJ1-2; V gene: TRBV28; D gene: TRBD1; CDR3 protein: CASRQTGNYGYTF; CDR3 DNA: TGTGCCAGCAGGCAGACAGGGAACTATGGCTACACCTTC
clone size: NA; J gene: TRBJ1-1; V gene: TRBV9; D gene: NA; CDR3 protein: CASSVDPGRGEAFF; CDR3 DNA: TGTGCCAGCAGCGTCGATCCGGGCCGTGGGGAAGCTTTCTTT
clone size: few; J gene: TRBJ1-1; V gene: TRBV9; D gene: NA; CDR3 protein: CASSAGGRGNTEAFF; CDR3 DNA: TGTGCCAGCAGCGCCGGCGGCAGGGGGAACACTGAAGCTTTCTTT
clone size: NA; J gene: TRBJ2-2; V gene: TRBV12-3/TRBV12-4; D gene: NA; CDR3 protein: CAGFGTGELFF; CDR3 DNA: TGTGCCGGTTTTGGCACCGGGGAGCTGTTTTTT
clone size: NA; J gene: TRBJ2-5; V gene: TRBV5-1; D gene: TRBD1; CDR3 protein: CASSLATGEETQYF; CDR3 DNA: TGCGCCAGCAGCTTGGCAACAGGGGAAGAGACCCAGTACTTC
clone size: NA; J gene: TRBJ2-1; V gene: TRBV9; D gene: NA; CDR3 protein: CASSVSQYNEQFF; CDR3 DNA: TGTGCCAGCAGCGTAAGCCAGTACAATGAGCAGTTCTTC
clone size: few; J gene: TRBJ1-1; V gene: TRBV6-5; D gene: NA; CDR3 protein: CASSRLGGDTEAFF; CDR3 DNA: TGTGCCAGCAGCCGCTTGGGGGGGGACACTGAAGCTTTCTTT
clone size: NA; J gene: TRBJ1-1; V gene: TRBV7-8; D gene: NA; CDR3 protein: CASSLSRQRAFF; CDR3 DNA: TGTGCCAGCAGCTTATCGAGACAGCGAGCTTTCTTT